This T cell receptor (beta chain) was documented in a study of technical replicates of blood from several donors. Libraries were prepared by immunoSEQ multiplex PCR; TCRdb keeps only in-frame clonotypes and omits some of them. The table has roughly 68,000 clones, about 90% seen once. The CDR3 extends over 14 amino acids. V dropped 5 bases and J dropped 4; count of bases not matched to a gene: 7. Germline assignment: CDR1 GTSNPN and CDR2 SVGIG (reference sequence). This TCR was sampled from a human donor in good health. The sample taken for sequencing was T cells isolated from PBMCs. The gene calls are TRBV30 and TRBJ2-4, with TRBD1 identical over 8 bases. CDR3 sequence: CAWHTTGGKNIQYF. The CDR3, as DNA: TGTGCCTGGCATACCACAGGGGGAAAAAACATTCAGTACTTC.